This T cell receptor (beta chain) emerged from a study of cytomegalovirus exposure and HLA in healthy donors. The PCR used 60 Vbeta and 13 Jbeta primers. Assay used: immunoSEQ multiplex PCR; TCRdb lists only in-frame clones, some missing. Here the sample spans 150,000 or so clones, around 68% being singletons. CDR1 is KGHSH and CDR2 is LQKENI in the germline V gene. The CDR3 contains 16 residues. The trim removed 5 bases at V and 6 bases at J, leaving 15 bases unmatched. This clonotype was obtained from a girl aged 10 to 17 in good health and CMV-seronegative. The chain combines TRBV18 with TRBJ2-7, with 8 bases identical to TRBD1. Sequencing was carried out using PBMCs. The CDR3 is CASSYGQGVRYGEQYF. The CDR3 DNA is TGTGCCAGCTCATACGGACAGGGAGTGAGGTATGGCGAGCAGTACTTC.